Listed below are T cell receptor beta chains from one sample, sequenced in a study of blood T cell repertoires in COVID-19. The assay was immunoSEQ multiplex PCR, and TCRdb's table has in-frame clones only and misses some. The repertoire consists of 300,000 to 350,000 clones, with approximately 83% occurring once and the leading ten covering roughly 2%. Specimen: PBMCs or T cells enriched from blood (not recorded which). Receptors were obtained from a man under 40 who had recovered from COVID-19. CDR3s include the opening cysteine and the closing phenylalanine or tryptophan. Each record gives: CDR3 length, J gene, V gene, CDR3 protein.

CDR3 length: 21; J gene: TRBJ1-1; V gene: TRBV10-1; CDR3 protein: CASSESLKAPWHPGANTEAFF
CDR3 length: 14; J gene: TRBJ1-1; V gene: TRBV30; CDR3 protein: CAWRGDDREGEAFF
CDR3 length: 14; J gene: TRBJ2-5; V gene: TRBV20-1; CDR3 protein: CSASVGGGLETQYF
CDR3 length: 13; J gene: TRBJ2-3; V gene: TRBV12-3/TRBV12-4; CDR3 protein: CASRAGGRDTQYF
CDR3 length: 13; J gene: TRBJ2-7; V gene: TRBV30; CDR3 protein: CAWRGGAIYEQYF
CDR3 length: 14; J gene: TRBJ2-5; V gene: TRBV30; CDR3 protein: CAWDRQGARETQYF
CDR3 length: 14; J gene: TRBJ2-7; V gene: TRBV6-5; CDR3 protein: CASSDGTWAYEQYF
CDR3 length: 15; J gene: TRBJ2-1; V gene: TRBV5-4; CDR3 protein: CASSLDRGVYNEQFF
CDR3 length: 12; J gene: TRBJ2-5; V gene: TRBV29-1; CDR3 protein: CSHRREQETQYF
CDR3 length: 13; J gene: TRBJ1-2; V gene: TRBV24-1; CDR3 protein: CATAAGSSYGYTF
CDR3 length: 15; J gene: TRBJ1-1; V gene: TRBV20-1; CDR3 protein: CSASYETVARGEAFF
CDR3 length: 16; J gene: TRBJ2-3; V gene: TRBV9; CDR3 protein: CASSVAGTSAPDTQYF
CDR3 length: 15; J gene: TRBJ2-3; V gene: TRBV19; CDR3 protein: CASRYREGGTDTQYF
CDR3 length: 14; J gene: TRBJ2-7; V gene: TRBV9; CDR3 protein: CASSVENRGSEQYF
CDR3 length: 13; J gene: TRBJ2-5; V gene: TRBV29-1; CDR3 protein: CSVEGGEQETQYF
CDR3 length: 14; J gene: TRBJ2-7; V gene: TRBV9; CDR3 protein: CASSVGGRTYEQYF
CDR3 length: 15; J gene: TRBJ1-1; V gene: TRBV5-1; CDR3 protein: CASSLALGRGTEAFF
CDR3 length: 15; J gene: TRBJ2-7; V gene: TRBV6-5; CDR3 protein: CASSYLTSGGYEQYF
CDR3 length: 14; J gene: TRBJ2-3; V gene: TRBV10-3; CDR3 protein: CASLAGTFTDTQYF
CDR3 length: 17; J gene: TRBJ2-2; V gene: TRBV6-6; CDR3 protein: CASSQFTGGANTGELFF
CDR3 length: 15; J gene: TRBJ2-1; V gene: TRBV3-1/TRBV3-2; CDR3 protein: CASSQGQGARNEQFF
CDR3 length: 11; J gene: TRBJ1-1; V gene: TRBV19; CDR3 protein: CASSNARGAFF
CDR3 length: 16; J gene: TRBJ2-1; V gene: TRBV4-2; CDR3 protein: CASSQDPGDLYNEQFF
CDR3 length: 14; J gene: TRBJ2-7; V gene: TRBV3-1/TRBV3-2; CDR3 protein: CASSLWTGCNEQYF
CDR3 length: 15; J gene: TRBJ2-5; V gene: TRBV27; CDR3 protein: CASSRYDRDEETQYF
CDR3 length: 15; J gene: TRBJ2-1; V gene: TRBV5-1; CDR3 protein: CASSWGSGSYNEQFF
CDR3 length: 11; J gene: TRBJ1-1; V gene: TRBV7-9; CDR3 protein: CASSPGLEAFF
CDR3 length: 17; J gene: TRBJ2-6; V gene: TRBV7-8; CDR3 protein: CASSVRTGGSGANVLTF
CDR3 length: 13; J gene: TRBJ2-5; V gene: TRBV7-9; CDR3 protein: CASSLFLQETQYF
CDR3 length: 13; J gene: TRBJ1-2; V gene: TRBV3-1/TRBV3-2; CDR3 protein: CASSQSRDSGYTF
CDR3 length: 12; J gene: TRBJ2-3; V gene: TRBV6-2/TRBV6-3; CDR3 protein: CASSPRRDTQYF
CDR3 length: 15; J gene: TRBJ2-7; V gene: TRBV18; CDR3 protein: CASSPWDRPSYEQYF
CDR3 length: 15; J gene: TRBJ1-1; V gene: TRBV19; CDR3 protein: CASSLRQGIDTEAFF
CDR3 length: 14; J gene: TRBJ1-6; V gene: TRBV28; CDR3 protein: CASRTDRESSPLHF
CDR3 length: 15; J gene: TRBJ2-7; V gene: TRBV11-2; CDR3 protein: CASSSRNTGGYEQYF
CDR3 length: 15; J gene: TRBJ1-1; V gene: TRBV7-9; CDR3 protein: CASSLRGQGNTEAFF
CDR3 length: 14; J gene: TRBJ2-7; V gene: TRBV11-2; CDR3 protein: CASSLVTGEYEQYF
CDR3 length: 15; J gene: TRBJ2-7; V gene: TRBV7-8; CDR3 protein: CASSLFPGQGYEQYF
CDR3 length: 16; J gene: TRBJ1-1; V gene: TRBV9; CDR3 protein: CASRKDPTGKNTEAFF
CDR3 length: 19; J gene: TRBJ1-4; V gene: TRBV19; CDR3 protein: CASQMTPGSRGGENEKLFF
CDR3 length: 17; J gene: TRBJ2-7; V gene: TRBV10-1; CDR3 protein: CASSEPVLFSIRDEQYF
CDR3 length: 14; J gene: TRBJ1-6; V gene: TRBV2; CDR3 protein: CASTWQGQNSPLHF
CDR3 length: 12; J gene: TRBJ2-3; V gene: TRBV3-1/TRBV3-2; CDR3 protein: CASSQVVDTQYF
CDR3 length: 13; J gene: TRBJ1-2; V gene: TRBV5-1; CDR3 protein: CASSIGQDYGYTF
CDR3 length: 18; J gene: TRBJ2-3; V gene: TRBV11-3; CDR3 protein: CASSLGASGGPSTDTQYF
CDR3 length: 17; J gene: TRBJ1-6; V gene: TRBV5-5; CDR3 protein: CASSLPDSRSRNSPLHF
CDR3 length: 15; J gene: TRBJ2-7; V gene: TRBV4-2; CDR3 protein: CASSQGAQGSYEQYF
CDR3 length: 14; J gene: TRBJ1-6; V gene: TRBV5-4; CDR3 protein: CASSHRESNSPLHF
CDR3 length: 15; J gene: TRBJ1-2; V gene: TRBV27; CDR3 protein: CASSFLSETAYGYTF
CDR3 length: 13; J gene: TRBJ1-1; V gene: TRBV9; CDR3 protein: CASSKTSNTEAFF
CDR3 length: 14; J gene: TRBJ1-1; V gene: TRBV9; CDR3 protein: CASKTMTGSTEAFF
CDR3 length: 15; J gene: TRBJ1-1; V gene: TRBV6-5; CDR3 protein: CASSYSGGRNTEAFF
CDR3 length: 13; J gene: TRBJ1-2; V gene: TRBV19; CDR3 protein: CASSPDRTYGYTF
CDR3 length: 12; J gene: TRBJ2-5; V gene: TRBV7-2; CDR3 protein: CASSPQQETQYF
CDR3 length: 16; J gene: TRBJ1-2; V gene: TRBV7-9; CDR3 protein: CASSLAQGASIYGYTF